The next 10 T cell receptor beta chains were all read from a single sample in a study of immune evolution from preneoplasia to lung adenocarcinoma. The repertoire was sequenced with immunoSEQ multiplex PCR; TCRdb's copy has only in-frame clones and lacks some. The data show some 41,000 clones, 70% to 85% seen once. The sequencing input was FFPE invasive lung adenocarcinoma tissue. Every receptor here comes from a person in their sixties with lung adenocarcinoma.

The rearrangement uses TRBV15 and TRBJ1-1; 7 bases match TRBD1. Germline trimming cut 1 base from V and 11 bases from J; bases unmatched to any gene: 10. The CDR3 covers 14 residues. Germline CDR1 reads LNHNV; CDR2 reads YYDKDF (reference sequence). The CDR3 loop is CATSRGGTGEEAFF. The CDR3 DNA reads as TGTGCCACCAGCAGAGGCGGAACAGGGGAAGAGGCTTTCTTT.

V usage is TRBV9 and J usage is TRBJ2-5; TRBD1 aligns across 7 bases. V shed 3 bases and J 2 bases; nucleotides not matched to a gene: 7. This CDR3 contains 15 residues. The germline CDR1 and CDR2 sequences are SGDLS and YYNGEE. The CDR3 spells CASSAGGVRQETQYF. CDR3 bases: TGTGCCAGCAGCGCAGGGGGAGTTCGGCAAGAGACCCAGTACTTC.

The chain joins TRBV10-3 to TRBJ2-7, with TRBD1 matching 7 bases. The CDR3 is 13 residues long. Per the germline V gene, CDR1 is ENHRY and CDR2 is SYGVKD. J gave up 3 bases and V 10 bases, and 9 bases lay outside the gene matches. CDR3 DNA: TGTGCCACAGGGCGGGCAGGGGGCTACGAGCAGTACTTC. This encodes CATGRAGGYEQYF.

V and J are TRBV27 and TRBJ2-6; no definite D call. The CDR3 covers 15 residues. The V gene lost 5 bases and the J gene lost 0 bases, with 8 bases spanning the gap. From germline, CDR1 is MNHEY and CDR2 SMNVEV (reference sequence). CDR3 residues: CASSPTPSGANVLTF. The CDR3, as DNA: TGTGCCAGCAGTCCGACACCCTCTGGGGCCAACGTCCTGACTTTC.

This clone showed up just once. The rearrangement uses TRBV29-1 and TRBJ2-1, with no clear D. Trimming took 4 bases from V and 8 from J, leaving 15 bases between them. Germline-derived CDR1 and CDR2 are SQVTM and ANQGSEA. The CDR3 consists of 13 residues. The CDR3 DNA reads as TGCAGCGTTGGACGGAACGCGGACGATGAGCAGTTCTTC. Residues: CSVGRNADDEQFF.

V gene TRBV9 combines with J gene TRBJ1-3, with unresolved D. Germline V lookup: CDR1 SGDLS, CDR2 YYNGEE. The CDR3 covers 14 residues. V was trimmed by 4 bases and J by 0 bases, leaving 8 bases between them. The CDR3 here is CASSPAVSGNTIYF. In DNA form, the CDR3 reads TGTGCCAGCAGCCCTGCCGTCTCTGGAAACACCATATATTTT.

V and J are TRBV30 and TRBJ2-4, with D possibly matching TRBD2 (5 bases). This CDR3 contains 14 residues. The ends were cut back, 5 bases at V and 0 bases at J, with 11 bases in the middle. Germline CDR1 reads GTSNPN; CDR2 reads SVGIG (reference sequence). In nucleotides, the CDR3 is TGTGCCTGGGACGACGGACTAGCCAAAAACATTCAGTACTTC. Its translation: CAWDDGLAKNIQYF.

This rearrangement joins TRBV5-6 to TRBJ2-1, with TRBD2 as a possible D gene (6 bases). Trimming shortened V by 4 bases and J by 8 bases, and 13 bases separated the two germline ends. The CDR3 runs to 13 residues. Germline V gene sequence: CDR1 SGHDT, CDR2 YYEEEE. Here the CDR3 reads CASSPMGGHEQFF. CDR3 DNA sequence: TGTGCCAGCAGCCCCATGGGAGGTCATGAGCAGTTCTTC.

The V gene is TRBV5-1, the J gene TRBJ2-5; 8 bases align to TRBD1. CDR1 and CDR2 (germline): SGHRS, YFSETQ. Trimming removed 5 bases from V and 4 bases from J; junction bases left unmatched: 7. The CDR3 extends over 14 amino acids. The CDR3, as DNA: TGCGCCAGCAGGATAAGGACAGGGCGAGAGACCCAGTACTTC. Its translation is CASRIRTGRETQYF.

V is TRBV18 and J is TRBJ2-7, with a weak D call TRBD1 (6 bases). Per germline, CDR1 KGHSH and CDR2 LQKENI. CDR3 length: 15 residues. Trimming removed 1 base at V and 3 bases at J, with 13 bases between. DNA for the CDR3: TGTGCCAGCTCACCACAGGGTGGGGGCTTCTACGAGCAGTACTTC. It yields the protein CASSPQGGGFYEQYF.